These 26 T cell receptor beta chains came from one sample sequenced in a study of blood T cell repertoires in COVID-19. TCRdb's table, derived via immunoSEQ multiplex PCR, lists solely in-frame clones and lacks some. The data hold around 150,000 clones, with around 85% observed a single time. The source material was peripheral blood. The receptors were gathered from a human donor with acute or convalescent COVID-19. The donor label of this sample is uncertain.

The genes are TRBV27 and TRBJ2-1, with 11 bases matching TRBD2. The junction had 4 bases not matched to a gene; V was cut back by 7 bases and J by 2 bases. Germline CDR1 reads MNHEY; CDR2 reads SMNVEV (reference sequence). The CDR3 length is 15 residues. For the CDR3, the DNA is TGTGCCAGCACTCCGACTAGCGGGGCCTACAATGAGCAGTTCTTC. Residues: CASTPTSGAYNEQFF.

This clone was observed a handful of times. The V gene is TRBV7-9, the J gene TRBJ1-5, with 9 positions matching TRBD1. V shed 1 base, J shed 8 bases, and the junction held 3 bases outside the gene matches. CDR1 and CDR2 (germline): SEHNR, FQNEAQ (reference sequence). This CDR3 comprises 14 residues. The CDR3 nucleotides are TGTGCCAGCAGCTTAGGGACAGGGGCTGAGCCCCAGCATTTT. The encoded protein is CASSLGTGAEPQHF.

The chain uses TRBV5-4 and TRBJ1-2; possible D gene TRBD1, 6 bases. Trimming removed 3 bases from V and 2 bases from J, with 14 bases in between. CDR3 length: 15 residues. Per germline, CDR1 SGHNT and CDR2 YYREEE (reference sequence). The CDR3 nucleotides are TGTGCCAGCAGCTGGAGCGCAGGACAGAACTATGGCTACACCTTC. Its translation is CASSWSAGQNYGYTF.

This chain links TRBV18 with TRBJ1-2; 7 nucleotides line up with TRBD1. V lost 3 bases, J lost 12 bases, and 7 bases stayed unmatched. CDR3 length: 12 amino acids. CDR1 and CDR2 from the germline V gene are KGHSH and LQKENI. The CDR3 coding sequence is TGTGCCAGCTCACCTGACAGGGAAGAAAACACCTTC. This encodes CASSPDREENTF.

The chain links TRBV5-1 to TRBJ1-6; weak D call: TRBD1 (5 bases). Germline CDR1 SGHRS, CDR2 YFSETQ. V lost 2 bases to trimming and J lost 11 bases, with 11 bases between them. There are 13 residues in the CDR3. The CDR3 is CASSFIPGTPLHF. The CDR3 DNA reads as TGCGCCAGCAGCTTCATTCCAGGGACACCCCTCCACTTT.

V gene TRBV5-6 combines with J gene TRBJ2-3; tentatively, D is TRBD1 (6 bases). Trimming took 4 bases from V and 2 from J, leaving 14 bases between them. CDR1 is SGHDT, CDR2 YYEEEE, per germline. CDR3 length: 15 residues. In DNA form, the CDR3 reads TGTGCCAGCAGCCTCCGGACAGTCTCCACAGATACGCAGTATTTT. Its translation is CASSLRTVSTDTQYF.

The chain couples TRBV7-3 to TRBJ2-7; 7 nucleotides align to TRBD2. The CDR3 spans 14 residues. Looked up from germline, CDR1 is SGHTA and CDR2 is FQGTGA. Trimming removed 0 bases from V and 4 bases from J; junction bases left unmatched: 3. The CDR3 protein is CASSLTGGMYEQYF. CDR3 DNA sequence: TGTGCCAGCAGCTTAACGGGGGGGATGTACGAGCAGTACTTC.

The table lists this clone with a count of one. The chain combines TRBV6-4 with TRBJ1-2; possible D gene TRBD1, 6 bases. This CDR3 is 13 amino acids long. Germline CDR1 reads MRHNA; CDR2 reads SNTAGT. V was cut by 6 bases and J by 4 bases, with 12 bases left in between. CDR3 sequence reads: CASRQGAGYGYTF. The DNA for the CDR3 is TGTGCCAGCAGACAGGGTGCAGGCTATGGCTACACCTTC.

The gene calls are TRBV27 and TRBJ1-1; tentatively, D is TRBD1 (6 bases). Germline CDR1 reads MNHEY; CDR2 reads SMNVEV (reference sequence). The CDR3 sequence is 15 residues long. V lost 7 bases and J lost 4, with 19 bases in between. In DNA, the CDR3 is TGTGCCAGCAAAAGCCCACAGGGTGATGCCACTGAAGCTTTCTTT. Protein product: CASKSPQGDATEAFF.

The J gene is TRBJ2-5, the V gene TRBV18, with TRBD2 matching 11 bases. Germline assignment: CDR1 KGHSH and CDR2 LQKENI. With V trimmed by 0 bases and J by 1 base, 1 base remained unmatched. The CDR3 contains 16 residues. CDR3 sequence (DNA): TGTGCCAGCTCACCACCTGGACTAGCGGGCCAAGAGACCCAGTACTTC. This encodes CASSPPGLAGQETQYF.

The gene calls are TRBV2 and TRBJ1-1; 8 bases map to TRBD1. This CDR3 region has 19 residues. Germline values: CDR1 SNHLY, CDR2 FYNNEI. With V trimmed by 2 bases and J by 5 bases, 19 bases remained unmatched. CDR3 in amino acids: CASSELRPFSQGAGTEAFF. In nucleotides, the CDR3 is TGTGCCAGCAGTGAATTACGACCGTTTTCGCAGGGGGCGGGAACTGAAGCTTTCTTT.

The chain uses TRBV3-1 (or the pseudogene TRBV3-2) and TRBJ2-2; D is uncertain. CDR1 is LGHDT and CDR2 is YNNKEL in the germline V gene (reference sequence). V shed 1 base and J shed 7 bases, with 7 bases lying between them. This CDR3 has 13 residues. CDR3 region: CASSQAFLGELFF. The CDR3 DNA follows: TGTGCCAGCAGCCAAGCCTTCCTCGGGGAGCTGTTTTTT.

This clone was observed a few times. This rearrangement joins TRBV6-1 to TRBJ2-7; TRBD2 agrees at 9 bases. Trimming at V came to 1 base and at J to 4 bases, leaving 5 bases not matched to a gene. CDR1 is MNHNS and CDR2 is SASEGT in the germline V gene. The CDR3 covers 15 residues. The CDR3 nucleotides read TGTGCCAGCAGTGAAGGAGCGGGGGGTTATTACGAGCAGTACTTC. Translation gives CASSEGAGGYYEQYF.

The chain couples TRBV11-2 to TRBJ1-4; 7 bases align to TRBD1. Losses at the gene ends were 4 bases for V and 5 bases for J; bases not matched to a gene: 7. CDR3 size: 15 residues. Germline V CDR1 and CDR2: SGHAT, FQNNGV. The CDR3 nucleotides read TGTGCCAGCAGCTCTCTACAGGGGAGGAATGAAAAACTGTTTTTT. It is translated as CASSSLQGRNEKLFF. Variable domain in full (rest from reference TRBV11-2 and TRBJ1-4): EAGVAQSPRYKIIEKRQSVAFWCNPISGHATLYWYQQILGQGPKLLIQFQNNGVVDDSQLPKDRFSAERLKGVDSTLKIQPAKLEDSAVYLCASSSLQGRNEKLFFGSGTQLSVL.

The V call is TRBV18, the J call TRBJ2-5, with D perhaps matching TRBD1 (6 bases). The germline gives CDR1 KGHSH, CDR2 LQKENI. This CDR3 contains 13 residues. Trimming cost V 3 bases and J 5 bases, with 10 bases left between them. The CDR3, as DNA: TGTGCCAGCTCACCCGCGAGGGGGGAGACCCAGTACTTC. Protein sequence: CASSPARGETQYF.

CDR3 coding DNA: TGTGCCAGCAGTTTAACAGGGTCCCCTTCGGATACGCAGTATTTT. Translated: CASSLTGSPSDTQYF. The chain joins TRBV6-2 or TRBV6-3 to TRBJ2-3; D may be TRBD1 (6 bases). V shed 4 bases and J shed 6 bases, with 17 bases lying between them. The CDR3 sequence is 15 residues long. Germline CDR1 is MNHEY and CDR2 is SVGEGT.

V usage is TRBV4-1 and J usage is TRBJ1-4; no reliable D call. This CDR3 comprises 18 residues. Between the trimmed V and J ends, which lost 1 base and 0 bases, there was a span of 15 bases. Germline CDR1 is MGHRA and CDR2 is YSYEKL. CDR3 sequence: CASSQGRGTITTNEKLFF. The DNA of the CDR3 is TGCGCCAGCAGCCAAGGCAGAGGAACTATTACAACTAATGAAAAACTGTTTTTT.

This clone was seen once. The chain uses TRBV5-8 and TRBJ1-4; TRBD1 might be the D (5 bases). The ends were cut back, 2 bases at V and 5 bases at J, with 19 bases in the middle. Per the germline V gene, CDR1 is SGHTS and CDR2 is YDEGEE. This CDR3 spans 17 amino acids. This chain's CDR3 is CASSLARIMGRNEKLFF. CDR3 nucleotide sequence: TGTGCCAGCAGCTTAGCTCGGATCATGGGGCGCAATGAAAAACTGTTTTTT.

The genes are TRBV11-3 and TRBJ1-2; D remains ambiguous. Germline V gene lookup returns CDR1 SGHNT and CDR2 YENEEA. The CDR3 is made up of 16 amino acids. Trimming cost V 0 bases and J 6 bases, with 17 bases left between them. The CDR3 nucleotides read TGTGCCAGCAGCTTAGATATGCAGGCCAAGAAGGATGGCTACACCTTC. It yields the protein CASSLDMQAKKDGYTF.

The chain uses TRBV7-2 and TRBJ2-6; D not certain. The CDR3 has 17 amino acids. CDR1 SGHTA and CDR2 FQGNSA come from the germline V gene. V was cut by 1 base and J by 0 bases, with 10 bases left in between. The CDR3 reads CASSLVGPTSGANVLTF. The CDR3 nucleotides are TGTGCCAGCAGCTTAGTTGGTCCTACCTCTGGGGCCAACGTCCTGACTTTC.

The chain uses TRBV6-5 and TRBJ1-3; 9 positions match TRBD1. The ends lost 0 bases at V and 3 bases at J; junction bases unmatched: 3. CDR1 is MNHEY, CDR2 SVGAGI, per germline. The CDR3 contains 16 residues. The CDR3 DNA reads TGTGCCAGCAGTTACTCGGGGACAGGGTATGGAAACACCATATATTTT. This translates into CASSYSGTGYGNTIYF.

This chain connects TRBV14 to TRBJ2-1; 10 nucleotides line up with TRBD1. Trimming at V came to 6 bases and at J to 9 bases, leaving 11 bases not matched to a gene. Germline V gene lookup returns CDR1 SGHDN and CDR2 FVKESK. CDR3 length: 15 residues. The CDR3 protein is CASSRQGAFGSEQFF. CDR3 DNA: TGTGCCAGCAGTCGACAGGGGGCCTTTGGTAGTGAGCAGTTCTTC.

The chain is built from TRBV29-1 and TRBJ2-2; the match to TRBD1 covers 8 bases. Germline lookup yields CDR1 SQVTM and CDR2 ANQGSEA. Trimming removed 3 bases from V and 1 base from J; junction bases left unmatched: 4. CDR3 length: 15 residues. This CDR3 is CSVDRGRGNTGELFF. For the CDR3, the DNA is TGCAGCGTTGACAGGGGGCGCGGGAACACCGGGGAGCTGTTTTTT.

This chain joins TRBV3-1 (or the pseudogene TRBV3-2) and TRBJ2-1, with TRBD1 as a possible D gene (5 bases). This CDR3 region has 14 residues. Germline values: CDR1 LGHDT, CDR2 YNNKEL (reference sequence). The germline V and J ends were trimmed by 1 base and 3 bases, with 7 bases remaining between them. In nucleotides, the CDR3 is TGTGCCAGCAGCCAAGCGACAGTCTACAATGAGCAGTTCTTC. Translating gives CASSQATVYNEQFF.

The chain employs TRBV6-1 and TRBJ2-7; TRBD1 matches 10 bases. Trimming took 1 base from V and 2 from J; bases not matched to a gene: 11. The CDR3 has 18 residues. The V gene's germline CDR1 is MNHNS and CDR2 SASEGT. The CDR3 is CASSEVGQGFGDTYEQYF. The CDR3 DNA reads as TGTGCCAGCAGTGAAGTGGGACAGGGGTTTGGGGACACCTACGAGCAGTACTTC.

The chain combines TRBV6-1 with TRBJ2-3; 12 bases map to TRBD2. Germline V gives CDR1 MNHNS, CDR2 SASEGT. V lost 4 bases, J lost 3 bases, and 11 bases stayed unmatched. This CDR3 spans 18 amino acids. The CDR3 loop reads CASSARASGGAVTDTQYF. The CDR3 DNA reads as TGTGCCAGCAGTGCCCGGGCTAGCGGGGGGGCCGTGACAGATACGCAGTATTTT.